A selection of T cell receptor beta chains follows, all from one sample in a study of early T cells in non-severe SARS-CoV-2 infection. TCRdb independently ran MiXCR on the 5' RACE reads; one entry per CDR3 protein. In the table there are about 57,000 distinct CDR3 sequences, roughly 10% of which are singletons. Sequenced input: whole blood. Every receptor here comes from an adult who was a healthcare worker with PCR-confirmed SARS-CoV-2 infection or an uninfected control (not recorded which). The CDR3 runs from the conserved cysteine through the conserved F or W. Each record gives: clone size, V gene, CDR3 protein. Clone size, where shown, is once, few, many, or a class for clones that have expanded.

few | TRBV7-9 | CASSPLDRGAMNTEAFF
- | TRBV6-2/TRBV6-3 | CASSLTSGSRPIQYF
- | TRBV19 | CASSMAQANQPQHF
many | TRBV5-1 | CASSSLAGAYHNEQFF
many | TRBV7-9 | CASSPGQGYGYTF
few | TRBV18 | CASSPGTGASYEQYF
few | TRBV29-1 | CSVGEAGVVTDTQYF
many | TRBV6-5 | CASTDSTEAFF
many | TRBV6-5 | CASSLTGLAGGLAYEQYF
many | TRBV30 | CAWSRLSAEQYF
few | TRBV18 | CASSPPPGHNTEAFF
many | TRBV19 | CASRDLGQGSVQPQHF
- | TRBV7-6 | CASSLTTTSGGETQYF
- | TRBV14 | CASSRRATGTSGRRDEQFF
many | TRBV7-3 | CASSYDRGNEQFF
- | TRBV11-2 | CASSFDGYLSYEQHF
- | TRBV14 | CASSQNRGYGYTF
many | TRBV6-6 | CASSYSLSGTPRWGHTDTQYF
many | TRBV7-6 | CASSLAPGLLYEQYF
many | TRBV15 | CATSRYVVFEGNQPQHF
few | TRBV29-1 | CSSTRGVSTEAFF
many | TRBV29-1 | CSVVSMGFSGNTIYF
many | TRBV9 | CASSVAGGASNEQFF
many | TRBV7-9 | CASSFSGTSVSYEQYF
many | TRBV29-1 | CSVIPSGGTNEKLFF
- | TRBV20-1 | CSASRLLAGVFEQYF
many | TRBV2 | CASSETGSYNSPLHF
many | TRBV20-1 | CSVGGAGVTDTQYF
many | TRBV5-1 | CASSLVGLGNTGELFF
- | TRBV11-2 | CASSQGLAEAFF
many | TRBV29-1 | CSVETLGSEQFF
- | TRBV7-2 | CASSSRRANTEAFF
many | TRBV7-2 | CASSSQTSSYNEQFF
- | TRBV27 | CASSPKGARAVIMRTGELFF
few | TRBV6-1 | CASSELKRGYTF
medium-sized | TRBV19 | CASSILDREYTGELFF
many | TRBV19 | CASSPGGSPFSYEQYF
many | TRBV11-2 | CASSSSGLAGLTDTQYF
many | TRBV6-4 | CASSDSLSCWRKVSGANVLTF
many | TRBV24-1 | CATSDTRTGEIYGYTF
many | TRBV7-2 | CASSPRVTEAFF
- | TRBV6-5 | CASSYVGQGSGNTIYF
many | TRBV4-1 | CASSQEARGSTGELFF
few | TRBV11-2 | CASSLFGLDPYNEQFF
many | TRBV11-2 | CASSQTSGGYEQYF
many | TRBV20-1 | CSAPGRYNEQFF
many | TRBV11-2 | CASSSTRQGVYGYTF
- | TRBV5-1 | CASSLMDRAEAFF
few | TRBV7-2 | CASSLYQRTEAFF
many | TRBV12-3/TRBV12-4 | CASSPGGGVYQPQHF
- | TRBV7-6 | CASSSFRTDTQYF
many | TRBV5-1 | CASSLEGRLSTDTQYF
many | TRBV13 | CASSLGGLPYEQYF